The clone carrying this TCR beta chain was counted a single time. The antigen remains undetermined. These data come from a study of cytomegalovirus exposure and HLA in healthy donors. Overall study results and limits: Reported performance of the classifier showed diagnosis of cytomegalovirus status with high specificity and sensitivity.

J was trimmed by 2 bases and V by 4 bases; bases with no gene match: 4. The CDR3 is 16 amino acids. The germline V gene has CDR1 MNHNY and CDR2 SVGAGI (reference sequence). Primers: 60 Vbeta forward and 13 Jbeta reverse. Repertoires were generated with immunoSEQ multiplex PCR, while TCRdb's copy carries only in-frame clones and drops some. The sample carries 170,000 or so clones, about 77% recorded once. This TCR derives from a man aged 60 to 69 in good health and CMV-seronegative. Sequenced material: PBMCs. V usage is TRBV6-6 and J usage is TRBJ2-5, with TRBD2 identical over 13 bases. This CDR3 is CASSFPGLAGQETQYF. For the CDR3, the DNA is TGTGCCAGCAGTTTTCCGGGACTAGCGGGGCAAGAGACCCAGTACTTC.